The entry below describes one TCR beta chain. Its antigen is undetermined. These data belong to a study of T cell clusters in autoimmune cytopenias. Study in general: Per sample, median TRB depth was 51,575 reads, yielding a median around 2,400 distinct clonotypes. Study findings and constraints: TRB repertoire shifts in secondary cytopenia and chronic lymphocytic leukemia mostly reflected lymphoma, not autoimmunity. Exclusive TRB clusters were 2.5 to 3.5-fold more numerous in healthy donors than in active autoimmune hepatitis.

TRB amplification used approximately 250 ng of peripheral blood genomic DNA. Germline V gene lookup returns CDR1 MNHEY and CDR2 SVGEGT. CDR3 length equals 15 residues. One tube held mixed TRB-A and TRB-B primer pools for touch-down PCR. Each CDR3 protein gets one entry in TCRdb, which reprocessed the multiplex PCR reads and gives no DNA. Its listing shows approximately 12,000 distinct CDR3 sequences. This receptor was obtained from a human donor with an autoimmune cytopenia or autoimmune hepatitis (not recorded which). The chain combines TRBV6-2 or TRBV6-3 with TRBJ2-3; the D call from TCRdb, TRBD2, cannot be confirmed without DNA. Sequenced material: peripheral blood. The CDR3 region is CASSYGPGGTDTQYF.